One TCR beta chain is described in this entry. It has no known antigen specificity. The record has no base qualities; no much larger clone is one base away. This entry is derived from a study of post-analysis software for immune sequencing data (dated by TCRdb to the mid-2010s). Describing the broader study: Relapsing-remitting, secondary progressive and progressive-relapsing multiple sclerosis were recorded as disease courses, and subtype annotation was lacking for some patients. The patient repertoires were compared against about a dozen previously published healthy control repertoires obtained from donors aged 6 to 25 years. A subset of samples was prepared in parallel using single-end sample barcoding, then pooled and co-amplified after Illumina adapter ligation.

Measured from the cysteine to the phenylalanine, the CDR3 is 17 residues long. The CDR3 DNA has 51 bases and is translated from base 1. The V end gives up 5 bases and the J end 4 bases, leaving 11 bases in the junction not matched to a gene. CDR1 and CDR2 are drawn from the germline V gene: SGHAT, FQNNGV. Library generation was performed with PCR. Instrument on record: Illumina HiSeq 2500. To reduce PCR and sequencing biases, unique molecular identifiers were built into the TCR beta cDNA libraries. Per 1 to 10 million input T cells, approximately 500,000 cDNA molecules were obtained, such that each molecule approximated one T cell. Patient libraries were prepared and sequenced with the same protocol used for the earlier healthy control dataset. Within a given batch, samples were prepared together, multiplexed and sequenced on the same HiSeq lane. Per the source publication's procedure: MIGEC handled the raw barcoded reads, throwing out single-read molecular identifier groups before consensus assembly and CDR3 extraction. Clonotype tables were post-analysed with VDJtools, normalizing diversity by down-sampling all datasets to the smallest sample size. Repertoire overlap clustering matched CDR3 amino acid but not nucleotide sequences to correct batch-related cross-sample contamination. TCRdb's own reprocessing of the public reads used fastp at Q25 and MiXCR and kept productive beta chains. Under each unique CDR3 protein, matching rows form one entry showing the most common genes and DNA. TCRdb's processing, not the authors' own work, is the source of the V and J calls. The sample records about 680,000 distinct CDR3 sequences, 55% to 60% of which are singletons. Of the sample, about 10% is held by the ten largest clones.

To demonstrate the VDJtools post-analysis software, TCR beta repertoires were profiled from the peripheral blood of 10 to 15 young patients with multiple sclerosis. The multiple sclerosis patients were children and adolescents between about 6 and 16 years of age. Results and caveats for the whole study, not just this receptor: Strong co-clustering of samples prepared in the same batch was shown by direct clustering with F measure, prompting a batch-effect correction. The multiple sclerosis patient group was slightly younger than the control group. Normalized Chao1 diversity was significantly lower in multiple sclerosis patients than controls, suggesting substantial peripheral T-cell clonal expansion. Significantly higher frequencies in patients than in controls were found for roughly 5 TRBV segments, including TRBV5-6, TRBV5-1 and TRBV20-1.

This receptor was taken from a girl aged 2-10 years with multiple sclerosis. The rearranged segments are TRBV11-2 and TRBJ2-1, with 10 bases in between that match TRBD2. The sample was blood. The nucleotides read TGTGCCAGCAGCCAGCGGCCTAGCGGGAGCGGATACAATGAGCAGTTCTTC. It encodes CASSQRPSGSGYNEQFF.